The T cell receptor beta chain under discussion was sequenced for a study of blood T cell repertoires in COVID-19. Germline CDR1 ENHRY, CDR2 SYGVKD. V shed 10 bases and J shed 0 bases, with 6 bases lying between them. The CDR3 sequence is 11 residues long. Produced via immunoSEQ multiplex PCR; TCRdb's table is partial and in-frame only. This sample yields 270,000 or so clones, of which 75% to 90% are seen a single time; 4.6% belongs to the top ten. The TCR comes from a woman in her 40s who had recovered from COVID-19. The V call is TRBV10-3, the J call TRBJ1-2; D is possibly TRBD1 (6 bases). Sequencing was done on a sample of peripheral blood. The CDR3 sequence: CATGANYGYTF. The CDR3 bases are TGTGCCACAGGGGCTAACTATGGCTACACCTTC.